The 17 T cell receptor beta chains below all came from one sample that was sequenced in a study of beta chain features in type 1 diabetes. Study-wide points: Moderately but significantly shorter TCRB CDR3s were found in Type 1 diabetes patients in all four CD4+ subsets.

Since all of the isolated RNA was reverse transcribed, expressed TCRB transcripts were what got sequenced. The method was immunoSEQ multiplex PCR; TCRdb's version includes in-frame clones alone and lacks a portion of them. Of around 360,000 clones detected, 10% to 15% appear once; the ten largest clones hold about 0.01%. These receptors have no identified antigens. The sequencing input was naive CD4+ T cells from blood. The source of these receptors is a woman aged 18-29 years with type 1 diabetes.

Written as DNA, the CDR3 is TGTGCCAGCAGTCTTCCTACAGATACGCAGTATTTT. Protein sequence: CASSLPTDTQYF. The V gene is TRBV28, the J gene TRBJ2-3; unclear D gene. This CDR3 region has 12 residues. V was trimmed by 5 bases and J by 3 bases, leaving 6 bases between them. The germline V gene has CDR1 MDHEN and CDR2 SYDVKM. Full variable domain (missing parts from reference TRBV28 and TRBJ2-3): DVKVTQSSRYLVKRTGEKVFLECVQDMDHENMFWYRQDPGLGLRLIYFSYDVKMKEKGDIPEGYSVSREKKERFSLILESASTNQTSMYLCASSLPTDTQYFGPGTRLTVL.

Only a few counts were recorded for this clone. V gene TRBV7-9 combines with J gene TRBJ2-2; no clear D gene. This CDR3 spans 14 amino acids. CDR1 and CDR2 (germline): SEHNR, FQNEAQ (reference sequence). V was cut by 7 bases and J by 4 bases, with 13 bases left in between. CDR3 bases: TGTGCCAGCACCCCCAGTCGCTTCACCGGGGAGCTGTTTTTT. This codes for CASTPSRFTGELFF.

This clone turned up a few times. This rearrangement joins TRBV5-4 to TRBJ2-3; TRBD2 matches at 15 bases. In germline, CDR1 is SGHNT, CDR2 YYREEE (reference sequence). Trimming removed 4 bases from V and 0 bases from J; junction bases left unmatched: 6. The CDR3 is made up of 18 amino acids. The CDR3 protein is CASSRGLAGGLSTDTQYF. In DNA form, the CDR3 reads TGTGCCAGCAGCCGAGGACTAGCGGGGGGGCTCAGCACAGATACGCAGTATTTT.

As to this clone: Other DNA sequences in the same sample also yield this CDR3. The gene calls are TRBV9 and TRBJ1-1; D might be TRBD1 (5 bases). V was clipped by 2 bases and J by 3 bases, with 8 bases between them. Germline CDR1 reads SGDLS; CDR2 reads YYNGEE. CDR3 size: 13 residues. The CDR3: CASSVGGDTEAFF. The CDR3 DNA reads TGTGCCAGCAGCGTGGGAGGGGACACTGAAGCTTTCTTT. Based on the CDR3 plus reference TRBV9 and TRBJ1-1, the full variable domain is DSGVTQTPKHLITATGQRVTLRCSPRSGDLSVYWYQQSLDQGLQFLIQYYNGEERAKGNILERFSAQQFPDLHSELNLSSLELGDSALYFCASSVGGDTEAFFGQGTRLTVV.

This clone has only a few counts. The V call is TRBV5-1, the J call TRBJ2-5; 10 bases are shared with TRBD1. The CDR3 contains 15 residues. Germline CDR1 reads SGHRS; CDR2 reads YFSETQ. V was clipped by 5 bases and J by 5 bases; unmatched bases: 9. For the CDR3, the DNA is TGCGCCAGCAGGCCCGGGACAGGGGAATGGGAGACCCAGTACTTC. It yields the protein CASRPGTGEWETQYF.

The V gene is TRBV9, the J gene TRBJ2-1; 8 nucleotides line up with TRBD2. This CDR3 region has 16 residues. The ends lost 0 bases at V and 2 bases at J; junction bases unmatched: 4. CDR1 and CDR2 from the germline V gene are SGDLS and YYNGEE. CDR3 region: CASSVGNGGAYNEQFF. CDR3 DNA: TGTGCCAGCAGCGTAGGGAACGGGGGGGCCTACAATGAGCAGTTCTTC.

J is TRBJ2-3 and V is TRBV28, with TRBD2 as a possible D gene (5 bases). Trimming shortened V by 5 bases and J by 12 bases, and 15 bases separated the two germline ends. Germline CDR1 is MDHEN and CDR2 is SYDVKM. This CDR3 has 12 amino acids. For the CDR3, the DNA is TGTGCCAGCAGTGACGGGATACGAAGACAGTATTTT. The encoded protein is CASSDGIRRQYF.

This clone has more than one count but fewer than ten. The chain uses TRBV6-5 and TRBJ2-7; the match to TRBD1 covers 10 bases. This CDR3 comprises 13 residues. The V segment lost 7 bases and the J segment 3 bases; nucleotides outside the gene matches: 3. Germline V gives CDR1 MNHEY, CDR2 SVGAGI. DNA for the CDR3: TGTGCCAGCACAAGGGACAGGGGCTACGAGCAGTACTTC. As protein: CASTRDRGYEQYF.

As concerns this clone: At one of its ends the junction is not consistent with the germline gene, which may arise from a read error. The chain joins TRBV30 to TRBJ1-3; no clear D. CDR3 size: 14 residues. Per the germline V gene, CDR1 is GTSNPN and CDR2 is SVGIG (reference sequence). The CDR3 loop is CAGRRVGVGNTIYF. CDR3 DNA: TGTGCCGGGAGGAGGGTCGGGGTAGGAAACACCATATATTTT. Complete variable domain (other parts from reference TRBV30 and TRBJ1-3): SQTIHQWPATLVQPVGSPLSLECTVEGTSNPNLYWYRQAAGRGLQLLFYSVGIGQISSEVPQNLSASRPQDRQFILSSKKLLLSDSGFYLCAGRRVGVGNTIYFGEGSWLTVV.

The J gene is TRBJ2-7, the V gene TRBV7-9, with 7 bases fitting TRBD1. The CDR3 extends over 15 amino acids. V dropped 4 bases and J dropped 7; count of bases not matched to a gene: 13. In germline, CDR1 is SEHNR, CDR2 FQNEAQ (reference sequence). The CDR3 DNA reads as TGTGCCAGCAGCTCAGACAGGGTAATCTACCTAGAGCAGTACTTC. Residues: CASSSDRVIYLEQYF. Filled out from reference TRBV7-9 and TRBJ2-7, the complete variable domain reads DTGVSQNPRHKITKRGQNVTFRCDPISEHNRLYWYRQTLGQGPEFLTYFQNEAQLEKSRLLSDRFSAERPKGSFSTLEIQRTEQGDSAMYLCASSSDRVIYLEQYFGPGTRLTVT.

This sequence joins TRBV6-5 and TRBJ1-2; D unclear. Germline CDR1 is MNHEY and CDR2 is SVGAGI. V dropped 4 bases and J dropped 4 bases, with 10 bases sitting between them. The CDR3 totals 13 residues. The DNA of the CDR3 is TGTGCCAGCAGTTCACAGCTACTCTATGGCTACACCTTC. It translates to CASSSQLLYGYTF.

The V and J genes are TRBV7-9 and TRBJ1-6; 9 bases match TRBD1. The CDR3 is 14 residues long. The germline V gene has CDR1 SEHNR and CDR2 FQNEAQ (reference sequence). Trimming at V came to 1 base and at J to 9 bases, leaving 1 base not matched to a gene. DNA for the CDR3: TGTGCCAGCAGCTTAGAACAGGGGGCTTCACCCCTCCACTTT. Residues: CASSLEQGASPLHF.

V usage is TRBV11-2 and J usage is TRBJ2-3, with TRBD2 matching 8 bases. The CDR3 runs to 15 residues. Trimming removed 5 bases from V and 3 bases from J; junction bases left unmatched: 7. CDR1 SGHAT and CDR2 FQNNGV come from the germline V gene. The CDR3 DNA reads as TGTGCCAGCAGCCCCGGGAGGGGGTTAACAGATACGCAGTATTTT. Its protein product is CASSPGRGLTDTQYF. Based on the CDR3 plus reference TRBV11-2 and TRBJ2-3, the full variable domain is EAGVAQSPRYKIIEKRQSVAFWCNPISGHATLYWYQQILGQGPKLLIQFQNNGVVDDSQLPKDRFSAERLKGVDSTLKIQPAKLEDSAVYLCASSPGRGLTDTQYFGPGTRLTVL.

V usage is TRBV18 and J usage is TRBJ2-5; 10 bases agree with TRBD1. Trimming took 0 bases from V and 9 from J; bases not matched to a gene: 13. The CDR3 runs to 17 residues. Germline loops: CDR1 KGHSH, CDR2 LQKENI. CDR3 region: CASSPPQGQGTPAAQYF. The DNA for the CDR3 is TGTGCCAGCTCACCACCGCAGGGACAGGGGACCCCAGCGGCCCAGTACTTC.

This clone was detected only a few times. J is TRBJ2-1 and V is TRBV5-1, with 9 bases aligning to TRBD2. The CDR3 has 15 residues. Per germline, CDR1 SGHRS and CDR2 YFSETQ. V gave up 3 bases and J gave up 4 bases; unmatched junction bases: 5. CDR3 region: CASSSPSGKYNEQFF. Written as DNA, the CDR3 is TGCGCCAGCAGCTCCCCTAGCGGGAAATACAATGAGCAGTTCTTC. Full variable domain (outside the CDR3, taken from reference TRBV5-1 and TRBJ2-1): KAGVTQTPRYLIKTRGQQVTLSCSPISGHRSVSWYQQTPGQGLQFLFEYFSETQRNKGNFPGRFSGRQFSNSRSEMNVSTLELGDSALYLCASSSPSGKYNEQFFGPGTRLTVL.

This clone was found a few times. V gene TRBV9 combines with J gene TRBJ2-2, with D possibly being TRBD2 (5 bases). Trimming cost V 0 bases and J 6 bases, with 6 bases left between them. Looked up from germline, CDR1 is SGDLS and CDR2 is YYNGEE. The CDR3 consists of 13 residues. CDR3 region: CASSVVGAGELFF. DNA for the CDR3: TGTGCCAGCAGCGTAGTCGGGGCCGGGGAGCTGTTTTTT.

This clone has a handful of counts. Different DNA sequences within this sample yield the same CDR3. The CDR3 nucleotides read TGCAGCGTTCGAGACTCTGGAAACACCATATATTTT. Protein product: CSVRDSGNTIYF. The chain uses TRBV29-1 and TRBJ1-3; D call uncertain. V was clipped by 5 bases and J by 0 bases, with 5 bases between them. This CDR3 has 12 amino acids. Germline CDR1 is SQVTM and CDR2 is ANQGSEA. The variable domain in full, with the rest retrieved from reference TRBV29-1 and TRBJ1-3, is SAVISQKPSRDICQRGTSLTIQCQVDSQVTMMFWYRQQPGQSLTLIATANQGSEATYESGFVIDKFPISRPNLTFSTLTVSNMSPEDSSIYLCSVRDSGNTIYFGEGSWLTVV.